Listed below are T cell receptor beta chains from one sample, sequenced in a study of identical twins. TCRdb used MiXCR to reprocess the 5' RACE reads, holding one entry per CDR3 protein. The sample includes roughly 250,000 distinct CDR3 sequences, over 13% of them seen just once. The sample comprised memory (CD45RO+) T cells sorted from blood. The origin of the receptors is a woman under 30 in good health. Each CDR3 is given with its conserved first and last residue. The order of the fields is clone size, D gene, J gene, V gene, CDR3 DNA, CDR3 protein. A D gene is named only where the DNA matches it firmly. Clone size is shown for a subset of rows, as once, few, many or a class of expanded clone.

size: many; D: .; J: TRBJ2-7; V: TRBV6-5; DNA: TGTGCCAGCAGTTACGTCAGGGACTCCTACGAGCAGTACTTC; CDR3: CASSYVRDSYEQYF
size: .; D: TRBD1; J: TRBJ1-6; V: TRBV9; DNA: TGTGCCAGCAGCGTTTTCGGGCAGGGGGCTCTAGCCCTCCACTTT; CDR3: CASSVFGQGALALHF
size: .; D: .; J: TRBJ2-2; V: TRBV11-3; DNA: TGTGCCAGCAGCTTAGCGGTACTTCCGAACACCGGGGAGCTGTTTTTT; CDR3: CASSLAVLPNTGELFF
size: few; D: .; J: TRBJ1-1; V: TRBV5-1; DNA: TGCGCCAGCAGCTTGGGCCCCCTTGGGGGCAACACTGAAGCTTTCTTT; CDR3: CASSLGPLGGNTEAFF
size: few; D: TRBD1; J: TRBJ1-2; V: TRBV10-3; DNA: TGTGCCATCAGTGGACAGGGGTGGAACTATGGCTACACCTTC; CDR3: CAISGQGWNYGYTF
size: few; D: .; J: TRBJ1-1; V: TRBV5-1; DNA: TGCGCCAGCAGCCTTGCAGATTTTCCGAACACTGAAGCTTTCTTT; CDR3: CASSLADFPNTEAFF
size: .; D: TRBD1; J: TRBJ1-6; V: TRBV20-1; DNA: TGCAGTGCTAGAGATCTCAGACAGGGTAATTCACCCCTCCACTTT; CDR3: CSARDLRQGNSPLHF
size: few; D: .; J: TRBJ2-7; V: TRBV2; DNA: TGTGCCAGCAGGACGGACCCGAGCGGATACGAGCAGTACTTC; CDR3: CASRTDPSGYEQYF
size: few; D: TRBD1; J: TRBJ1-2; V: TRBV3-1; DNA: TGTGCCAGCAGCCCTGAGGACAGGCGCCCCTATGGCTACACCTTC; CDR3: CASSPEDRRPYGYTF
size: .; D: .; J: TRBJ2-7; V: TRBV20-1; DNA: TGCAGTGCTAGAGATGAGAGGCAGTTCTACGAGCAGTACTTC; CDR3: CSARDERQFYEQYF
size: few; D: TRBD1; J: TRBJ2-1; V: TRBV5-1; DNA: TGCGCCAGCAGTAAGGGACAGGTCAATGAGCAGTTCTTC; CDR3: CASSKGQVNEQFF
size: .; D: .; J: TRBJ2-2; V: TRBV7-8; DNA: TGTGCCAGCAGCCACAAGGCGAGGGTTTCCGGGGAGCTGTTTTTT; CDR3: CASSHKARVSGELFF
size: few; D: TRBD2; J: TRBJ2-1; V: TRBV6-2/TRBV6-3; DNA: TGTGCCAGCAGTGACCGAGGGACTAGTCTCGATGAGCAGTTCTTC; CDR3: CASSDRGTSLDEQFF
size: many; D: TRBD2; J: TRBJ2-1; V: TRBV12-3/TRBV12-4; DNA: TGTGCCAGCATTTCGGGGGGGATATCCTACAATGAGCAGTTCTTC; CDR3: CASISGGISYNEQFF
size: .; D: TRBD1; J: TRBJ1-2; V: TRBV7-9; DNA: TGTGCCAGCAGCGCAACAGGGGGGCGAGGCTACACCTTC; CDR3: CASSATGGRGYTF
size: few; D: .; J: TRBJ1-2; V: TRBV20-1; DNA: TGCAGTGCTTCCGACGGAGCTAATGGCTACACCTTC; CDR3: CSASDGANGYTF
size: .; D: .; J: TRBJ1-2; V: TRBV6-5; DNA: TGTGCCAGCAGCCCCAGGACGGGAGCTAACTATGGCTACACCTTC; CDR3: CASSPRTGANYGYTF
size: .; D: TRBD1; J: TRBJ2-2; V: TRBV9; DNA: TGTGCCAGCAGCGCCTACAGGGGTTCCGGGGAGCTGTTTTTT; CDR3: CASSAYRGSGELFF
size: .; D: TRBD1; J: TRBJ2-5; V: TRBV5-1; DNA: TGCGCCAGCAGCTTATATGGGACAGGGGAAGAGACCCAGTACTTC; CDR3: CASSLYGTGEETQYF
size: .; D: .; J: TRBJ2-3; V: TRBV21-1; DNA: TGTGCCAGCAGCGTACCCGGGACACCACTAAGCACAGATACGCAGTATTTT; CDR3: CASSVPGTPLSTDTQYF
size: .; D: TRBD1; J: TRBJ1-1; V: TRBV18; DNA: TGTGCCAGCTCACCCAGGGGGATGAACACTGAAGCTTTCTTT; CDR3: CASSPRGMNTEAFF
size: few; D: .; J: TRBJ2-3; V: TRBV5-5; DNA: TGTGCCAGCAGCCTCGAGATGACAGATACGCAGTATTTT; CDR3: CASSLEMTDTQYF
size: few; D: .; J: TRBJ1-5; V: TRBV10-2; DNA: TGCGCCAGCAGTGAAATAAGGAGCAATCAGCCCCAGCATTTT; CDR3: CASSEIRSNQPQHF
size: many; D: .; J: TRBJ1-1; V: TRBV29-1; DNA: TGCAGCGTTGATATGGGAGGGAACACTGAAGCTTTCTTT; CDR3: CSVDMGGNTEAFF
size: .; D: TRBD1; J: TRBJ2-2; V: TRBV7-9; DNA: TGTGCCAGCAGGGGACAGGCGAACACCGGGGAGCTGTTTTTT; CDR3: CASRGQANTGELFF
size: .; D: .; J: TRBJ1-5; V: TRBV10-1; DNA: TGCGCCAGCAGTGAATTTGGAAGTCAGCCCCAGCATTTT; CDR3: CASSEFGSQPQHF
size: many; D: TRBD2; J: TRBJ2-7; V: TRBV6-5; DNA: TGTGCCAGCAGTTACTCGCCGGGGGGCTACGAGCAGTACTTC; CDR3: CASSYSPGGYEQYF
size: .; D: .; J: TRBJ2-7; V: TRBV9; DNA: TGTGCCAGCAGCACGGGCCTCCGGGGCGGCGAGCAGTACTTC; CDR3: CASSTGLRGGEQYF
size: many; D: .; J: TRBJ1-1; V: TRBV20-1; DNA: TGCAGTGCTAGTGTGTTGAAGACTTTCTTT; CDR3: CSASVLKTFF
size: few; D: .; J: TRBJ1-1; V: TRBV29-1; DNA: TGCAGCGGCAAAGGTGGGGGAAACACTGAAGCTTTCTTT; CDR3: CSGKGGGNTEAFF
size: .; D: .; J: TRBJ2-6; V: TRBV5-1; DNA: TGCGCCAGCAGCCGAACCTCGGGGACACCCCTCTCTGGGGCCAACGTCCTGACTTTC; CDR3: CASSRTSGTPLSGANVLTF
size: .; D: TRBD2; J: TRBJ2-1; V: TRBV7-7; DNA: TGTGCCAGCAGCCCGTCGGGGACTAGCGGGAGGGATGAGCAGTTCTTC; CDR3: CASSPSGTSGRDEQFF
size: many; D: .; J: TRBJ1-6; V: TRBV27; DNA: TGTGCCAGCTCGACAGGAACCTATAATTCACCCCTCCACTTT; CDR3: CASSTGTYNSPLHF
size: few; D: .; J: TRBJ1-2; V: TRBV3-1; DNA: TGTGCCAGCAGCCGCCCCGAGGGTCGTAGTGGCTACACCTTC; CDR3: CASSRPEGRSGYTF
size: .; D: .; J: TRBJ2-3; V: TRBV5-5; DNA: TGTGCCAGCAGCTTGAGATTTACCACAGATACGCAGTATTTT; CDR3: CASSLRFTTDTQYF
size: many; D: .; J: TRBJ2-7; V: TRBV7-6; DNA: TGTGCCAGCAGCGCGATTGGGGGGCGCAACGAGCAGTACTTC; CDR3: CASSAIGGRNEQYF
size: .; D: TRBD2; J: TRBJ2-1; V: TRBV30; DNA: TGTGCCTGGAGCCCGGGACTAGCAAATGAGCAGTTCTTC; CDR3: CAWSPGLANEQFF
size: few; D: .; J: TRBJ2-7; V: TRBV28; DNA: TGTGCCAGCAGTTCCTGGGGAGCCGCGGCCTACTACGAGCAGTACTTC; CDR3: CASSSWGAAAYYEQYF
size: many; D: .; J: TRBJ2-5; V: TRBV20-1; DNA: TGCAGTGCTAGAAATAAAGAGACCCAGTACTTC; CDR3: CSARNKETQYF
size: .; D: .; J: TRBJ2-1; V: TRBV7-2; DNA: TGTGCCAGCAGCCCTAAGGGGGGTCGTAATGAGCAGTTCTTC; CDR3: CASSPKGGRNEQFF
size: few; D: .; J: TRBJ1-1; V: TRBV20-1; DNA: TGCAGTGCTACCTCAGGGGCAATGAACACTGAAGCTTTCTTT; CDR3: CSATSGAMNTEAFF
size: few; D: .; J: TRBJ2-3; V: TRBV20-1; DNA: TGCAGTGCGGTTCTTGTAGGAGACCGTAATACGCAGTATTTT; CDR3: CSAVLVGDRNTQYF
size: few; D: .; J: TRBJ2-6; V: TRBV20-1; DNA: TGCAGTGCTAGAGATCGGAGGGGGGACAACGTCCTGACTTTC; CDR3: CSARDRRGDNVLTF
size: few; D: TRBD2; J: TRBJ2-1; V: TRBV6-2/TRBV6-3; DNA: TGTGCCAGCTGCGTTTCTACTAGCGCTATCAATGAGCAGTTCTTC; CDR3: CASCVSTSAINEQFF
size: few; D: TRBD1; J: TRBJ2-3; V: TRBV29-1; DNA: TGCAGCGCCCGAGGACAGGGCTCAGATACGCAGTATTTT; CDR3: CSARGQGSDTQYF
size: .; D: .; J: TRBJ1-1; V: TRBV20-1; DNA: TGCAGTGCTAGGGACACCCTGGACACTGAAGCTTTCTTT; CDR3: CSARDTLDTEAFF